Listed here are 20 T cell receptor beta chains from one sample, sequenced in a study of T cell repertoires in cytomegalovirus infection. For these TCRs, the target antigens are not known. TCRdb fed the reads into MiXCR, producing one record per CDR3 protein. This table has 150,000 to 200,000 distinct CDR3 sequences, approximately 21% appearing once. The sample was CD8+ T cells from cultured PBMCs, taken from culture after CMV antigen stimulation. These TCRs come from a human donor in good health (CMV status not recorded). Some clones in this sample may be carry-over from other donors' samples.

This clonotype turned up a few times. The CDR3 is CASSFGDRSTEAFF. CDR3 sequence (DNA): TGTGCCAGCAGCTTTGGGGACAGATCAACTGAAGCTTTCTTT. The V and J genes are TRBV5-4 and TRBJ1-1, with TRBD1 identical over 7 bases. The V gene's germline CDR1 is SGHNT and CDR2 YYREEE (reference sequence). V shed 2 bases, J shed 5 bases, and the junction held 6 bases outside the gene matches. The CDR3 sequence is 14 residues long.

The chain recombines TRBV7-8 with TRBJ2-7; D unclear. V was cut by 5 bases and J by 0 bases, with 14 bases left in between. The CDR3 is 15 residues long. CDR1 is SGHVS and CDR2 is FQNEAQ in the germline V gene. This chain's CDR3 is CASSPPAGVSYEQYF. CDR3 DNA: TGTGCCAGCAGCCCACCCGCAGGAGTCTCCTACGAGCAGTACTTC. Combining the CDR3 with reference TRBV7-8 and TRBJ2-7 gives the whole variable domain GAGVSQSPRYKVAKRGQDVALRCDPISGHVSLFWYQQALGQGPEFLTYFQNEAQLDKSGLPSDRFFAERPEGSVSTLKIQRTQQEDSAVYLCASSPPAGVSYEQYFGPGTRLTVT.

This clonotype was found a few times. The rearrangement links TRBV6-8 to TRBJ1-2, with 7 bases identical to TRBD1. CDR3 length: 14 residues. J was trimmed by 9 bases and V by 6 bases; bases with no gene match: 13. CDR1 is MNHGY, CDR2 SAAAGT, per germline. CDR3 protein: CASSLGTVLLSYTF. The CDR3 nucleotides read TGTGCCAGCAGCTTGGGGACAGTTTTGTTGAGCTACACCTTC.

This clonotype turned up a few times. The chain employs TRBV27 and TRBJ1-5; D perhaps matches TRBD1 (5 bases). Germline V gene lookup returns CDR1 MNHEY and CDR2 SMNVEV (reference sequence). The CDR3 length is 15 residues. Trimming left V 2 bases short and J 2 bases short, with 10 bases between. The CDR3, as DNA: TGTGCCAGCAGTTTAATGTCAGGGCGCAATCAGCCCCAGCATTTT. As protein: CASSLMSGRNQPQHF.

This clonotype was seen a handful of times. This chain uses TRBV28 with TRBJ2-7, with a possible D match to TRBD2 (5 bases). The CDR3 spans 14 residues. Trimming removed 5 bases at V and 5 bases at J, with 16 bases between. Per germline, CDR1 MDHEN and CDR2 SYDVKM. CDR3 region: CASSPLVRADEQYF. DNA for the CDR3: TGTGCCAGCAGTCCTCTAGTACGAGCGGACGAGCAGTACTTC.

This clonotype turned up a few times. The chain combines TRBV7-9 with TRBJ2-1; 8 bases are a match to TRBD2. Trimming cost V 5 bases and J 0 bases; bases outside gene matches: 9. The CDR3 is made up of 17 amino acids. Germline assignment: CDR1 SEHNR and CDR2 FQNEAQ (reference sequence). The CDR3 coding sequence is TGTGCCAGCAGCCTATACAGGAGCGGGGGCTCCTACAATGAGCAGTTCTTC. This codes for CASSLYRSGGSYNEQFF.

The CDR3 DNA reads TGTGCCAGCAGTTACTCGACACCAACAGGGAATTGGATTGAAGCTTTCTTT. Translated: CASSYSTPTGNWIEAFF. The chain has TRBV6-2 or TRBV6-3 and TRBJ1-1; maybe TRBD1 (6 bases). Trimming left V 0 bases short and J 7 bases short, with 21 bases between. The CDR3 covers 17 residues. Germline V gene sequence: CDR1 MNHEY, CDR2 SVGEGT.

The CDR3: CASSLGTETYEQYF. As DNA, the CDR3 is TGTGCCAGCAGCCTAGGGACAGAGACCTACGAGCAGTACTTC. The rearrangement links TRBV11-2 to TRBJ2-7, with 7 nucleotides matching TRBD1. This CDR3 is 14 amino acids long. The germline CDR1 and CDR2 sequences are SGHAT and FQNNGV. V was clipped by 5 bases and J by 2 bases; unmatched bases: 6.

The J gene is TRBJ2-7, the V gene TRBV7-2, with a tentative D call TRBD2 (5 bases). Per germline, CDR1 SGHTA and CDR2 FQGNSA. The CDR3 length is 13 residues. V was shortened by 5 bases and J by 3 bases, with 11 bases between the two germline ends. CDR3 in DNA: TGTGCCAGCAGCCTAACAGACTACTACGAGCAGTACTTC. This encodes CASSLTDYYEQYF.

This clonotype was detected a few times. The chain links TRBV27 to TRBJ1-4; a weak D match, TRBD1 (6 bases). The CDR3 is 16 amino acids. V lost 0 bases to trimming and J lost 3 bases, with 11 bases between them. Looked up from germline, CDR1 is MNHEY and CDR2 is SMNVEV (reference sequence). CDR3: CASSLSGGAANEKLFF. The CDR3 DNA reads TGTGCCAGCAGTTTATCGGGGGGGGCTGCTAATGAAAAACTGTTTTTT.

With regard to this clonotype: At one end the junction does not follow the germline gene, possibly because of a read error. This chain links TRBV7-8 with TRBJ2-3; no firm D call. The CDR3 sequence is 16 residues long. CDR1 and CDR2 from the germline V gene are SGHVS and FQNEAQ. Here the CDR3 DNA reads TGTGCCAGCAGCTTGAAAGACCGGCTTAGCACAGATACGAAGTATTTT. It is translated as CASSLKDRLSTDTKYF.

This clonotype was recorded at least ten times. This chain uses TRBV14 with TRBJ2-7; D may be TRBD1 (6 bases). This CDR3 contains 18 residues. Trimming shortened V by 1 base and J by 0 bases, and 19 bases separated the two germline ends. CDR1 SGHDN and CDR2 FVKESK come from the germline V gene. The CDR3 DNA reads TGTGCCAGCAGCCAAGGCAACAGGGTCGAACCTTCCTCCTACGAGCAGTACTTC. Translated: CASSQGNRVEPSSYEQYF.

This chain links TRBV7-9 with TRBJ2-7, with 7 bases lining up with TRBD1. The V gene end was trimmed by 5 bases and the J gene end by 3 bases; junction bases not matched to a gene: 10. The CDR3 consists of 15 residues. From germline, CDR1 is SEHNR and CDR2 FQNEAQ (reference sequence). This CDR3 is CASSPADRVLYEQYF. In DNA form, the CDR3 reads TGTGCCAGCAGCCCAGCTGACAGGGTTCTCTACGAGCAGTACTTC.

This clonotype was seen a few times. V usage is TRBV7-2 and J usage is TRBJ2-1; no firm D call. There are 11 residues in the CDR3. V was clipped by 5 bases and J by 15 bases, with 14 bases between them. Germline CDR1 reads SGHTA; CDR2 reads FQGNSA. The CDR3 DNA reads as TGTGCCAGCAGCGTAGGGTATTGGTGGTTCTTC. Translation: CASSVGYWWFF.

The rearrangement uses TRBV7-6 and TRBJ2-1; 8 bases line up with TRBD1. The CDR3 loop spans 15 amino acids. Losses at the gene ends were 5 bases for V and 4 bases for J; bases not matched to a gene: 7. Per germline, CDR1 SGHVS and CDR2 FNYEAQ. The CDR3 sequence is CASSRSGTGYNEQFF. Here the CDR3 DNA reads TGTGCCAGCAGCCGTTCCGGGACAGGATACAATGAGCAGTTCTTC.

The chain combines TRBV12-3 or TRBV12-4 with TRBJ2-1; TRBD2 agrees at 12 bases. The CDR3 has 15 amino acids. CDR3 sequence reads: CATRASGGVRNEQFF. CDR3 bases: TGTGCAACCAGGGCTAGCGGGGGGGTGCGCAATGAGCAGTTCTTC.

The rearrangement uses TRBV6-6 and TRBJ2-7; 7 nucleotides line up with TRBD1. Germline lookup yields CDR1 MNHNY and CDR2 SVGAGI (reference sequence). The ends lost 7 bases at V and 3 bases at J; junction bases unmatched: 6. This CDR3 spans 13 amino acids. Written as DNA, the CDR3 is TGTGCCAGCACCACGGGACAGATCTACGAGCAGTACTTC. It codes for CASTTGQIYEQYF.

This clonotype has just a few counts. V gene TRBV7-6 combines with J gene TRBJ2-7; D is unclear. The CDR3 covers 14 residues. The germline V and J ends were trimmed by 0 bases and 8 bases, with 14 bases remaining between them. Germline CDR1 is SGHVS and CDR2 is FNYEAQ. Here the CDR3 DNA reads TGTGCCAGCAGCTTAGCGTTAGGAGAAGGGAAGCAGTACTTC. Its translation is CASSLALGEGKQYF.

V usage is TRBV6-1 and J usage is TRBJ1-2; D is undetermined. CDR3 length equals 14 residues. The germline V and J ends were trimmed by 4 bases and 5 bases, with 14 bases remaining between them. CDR1 is MNHNS, CDR2 SASEGT, per germline. In DNA, the CDR3 is TGTGCCAGCAGTGGAGTAGGCCGATCTTATGGCTACACCTTC. Translation gives CASSGVGRSYGYTF.

The rearrangement uses TRBV5-6 and TRBJ1-4; D is undetermined. Trimming left V 1 base short and J 0 bases short, with 10 bases between. The CDR3 runs to 16 residues. In germline, CDR1 is SGHDT, CDR2 YYEEEE. CDR3 amino acids: CASSLLPPTTNEKLFF. The CDR3, as DNA: TGTGCCAGCAGCTTGCTTCCCCCCACAACTAATGAAAAACTGTTTTTT.